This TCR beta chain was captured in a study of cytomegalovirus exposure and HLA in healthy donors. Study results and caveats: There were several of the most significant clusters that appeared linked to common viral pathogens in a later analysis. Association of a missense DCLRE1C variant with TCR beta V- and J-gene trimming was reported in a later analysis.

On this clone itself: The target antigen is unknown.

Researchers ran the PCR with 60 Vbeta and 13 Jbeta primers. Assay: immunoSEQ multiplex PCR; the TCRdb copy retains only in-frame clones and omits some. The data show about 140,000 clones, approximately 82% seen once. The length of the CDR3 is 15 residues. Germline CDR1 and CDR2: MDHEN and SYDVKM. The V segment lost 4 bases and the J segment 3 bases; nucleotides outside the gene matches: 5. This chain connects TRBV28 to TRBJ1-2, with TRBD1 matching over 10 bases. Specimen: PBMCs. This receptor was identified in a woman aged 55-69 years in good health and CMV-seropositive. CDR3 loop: CASSSTGQGDYGYTF. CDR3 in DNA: TGTGCCAGCAGTTCCACAGGACAGGGGGACTATGGCTACACCTTC.